The clone carrying this T cell receptor (beta chain) has at least ten counts. Antigen: not known. The data belong to a study of post-analysis software for immune sequencing data. General study findings and limits: Roughly 5 TRBV segments (TRBV5-6, TRBV5-1 and TRBV20-1 among them) occurred more frequently in patients than in controls. Co-batched samples clustered tightly together by F measure.

CDR3 length: 11 residues. CDR1 SQVTM and CDR2 ANQGSEA come from the germline V gene. V was clipped by 6 bases and J by 6 bases, with 11 bases between them. The TCR beta cDNA libraries contained unique molecular identifiers. T cells numbering about 0.85 to 11 million yielded cDNA molecules that totaled roughly 500,000. TCRdb re-analysed the PCR reads in MiXCR, keeping a single row per CDR3 protein. The table includes about 760,000 distinct CDR3 sequences, 25% to 30% detected once. Sequenced material: blood. The TCR was taken from a girl under 18 with multiple sclerosis. The chain is built from TRBV29-1 and TRBJ1-2, with no clear D. The DNA for the CDR3 is TGCAGCGTGTCGGGCGGGGATGGCTACACCTTC. Residues: CSVSGGDGYTF.